These 21 T cell receptor beta chains originate from one sample sequenced in a study of cytotoxic CD8 clonotypes in ibrutinib-treated CLL. TCRdb's table, derived via immunoSEQ multiplex PCR, lists solely in-frame clones and lacks some. Of about 22,000 clones listed, roughly 80% were seen once; the top ten hold roughly 7.9%. The sample here was PBMCs, taken before ibrutinib treatment. The receptors here all came from a human donor with chronic lymphocytic leukemia.

The chain couples TRBV25-1 to TRBJ2-1; D is perhaps TRBD1 (5 bases). Trimming removed 6 bases at V and 8 bases at J, with 14 bases between. The V gene's germline CDR1 is MGHDK and CDR2 SYGVNS. CDR3 length equals 13 residues. In DNA, the CDR3 is TGTGCCAGCAGAGGCAACCCAGGGTATGAGCAGTTCTTC. It codes for CASRGNPGYEQFF. The complete variable domain, with remaining parts taken from reference TRBV25-1 and TRBJ2-1, reads EADIYQTPRYLVIGTGKKITLECSQTMGHDKMYWYQQDPGMELHLIHYSYGVNSTEKGDLSSESTVSRIRTEHFPLTLESARPSHTSQYLCASRGNPGYEQFFGPGTRLTVL.

In this sample, this clone turned up a few times. The V and J genes are TRBV6-1 and TRBJ2-7, with D perhaps TRBD2 (7 bases). V lost 5 bases, J lost 4 bases, and 15 bases lay in between. From germline, CDR1 is MNHNS and CDR2 SASEGT. The CDR3 is 14 amino acids. The chain's CDR3 is CASSHGGAGYEQYF. The CDR3 DNA reads as TGTGCCAGCAGTCATGGGGGGGCTGGGTACGAGCAGTACTTC.

The table lists this clone with a few counts. This chain uses TRBV6-1 with TRBJ2-5; either TRBD1 or TRBD2 may supply D (5 bases each). The V end was cut by 5 bases, the J end by 4 bases, with 17 bases between. The CDR3 spans 15 residues. Germline V gives CDR1 MNHNS, CDR2 SASEGT. CDR3 nucleotide sequence: TGTGCCAGCAGTCTCTCAGGCACTGGGGGAGAGACCCAGTACTTC. This sequence encodes CASSLSGTGGETQYF.

The table lists this clone with a few counts. This chain connects TRBV21-1 to TRBJ2-3; the listed D gene, TRBD1, was not tested against the DNA. TRBV21-1 is deemed a pseudogene. The CDR3 has 17 residues. The chain's CDR3 is CASSPHEDRGLADTQYF. CDR3 coding DNA: TGTGCCAGCAGCCCACATGAGGACAGGGGGTTGGCAGATACGCAGTATTTT.

This clone has a handful of counts. The chain recombines TRBV14 with TRBJ2-2; D gene unclear. CDR1 and CDR2 (germline): SGHDN, FVKESK. CDR3 length: 13 residues. V was clipped by 0 bases and J by 6 bases, with 5 bases between them. CDR3 protein: CASSQDAAGELFF. DNA for the CDR3: TGTGCCAGCAGCCAAGATGCGGCCGGGGAGCTGTTTTTT.

The V call is TRBV14, the J call TRBJ1-1; D possibly corresponds to TRBD1 (5 bases). Germline CDR1 and CDR2: SGHDN and FVKESK. The CDR3 covers 12 residues. The germline V and J ends were trimmed by 2 bases and 7 bases, with 8 bases remaining between them. This chain's CDR3 is CASSQQGFEAFF. For the CDR3, the DNA is TGTGCCAGCAGCCAACAGGGTTTTGAAGCTTTCTTT.

The sample holds one count of this clone. The V call is TRBV29-1, the J call TRBJ1-2; the match to TRBD1 covers 10 bases. V shed 7 bases, J shed 7 bases, and the junction held 9 bases outside the gene matches. From germline, CDR1 is SQVTM and CDR2 ANQGSEA. The CDR3 totals 13 residues. The CDR3 coding sequence is TGCAGCGCCCGGAGACAGGGGGCAAGTGGCTACACCTTC. This codes for CSARRQGASGYTF.

The gene calls are TRBV10-3 and TRBJ2-3, with D perhaps TRBD1 (6 bases). The CDR3 runs 14 residues. Looked up from germline, CDR1 is ENHRY and CDR2 is SYGVKD. V lost 8 bases and J lost 3, with 15 bases in between. This chain's CDR3 is CAISDSPLTDTQYF. The CDR3 DNA follows: TGTGCCATCTCGGACAGCCCCCTTACAGATACGCAGTATTTT.

This chain uses TRBV7-6 with TRBJ1-3; D is unresolved. The germline V and J ends were trimmed by 5 bases and 3 bases, with 11 bases remaining between them. Germline V gives CDR1 SGHVS, CDR2 FNYEAQ. CDR3 length equals 14 residues. CDR3 nucleotides: TGTGCCAGCAGCCGAGGGCGTTTTGGAAACACCATATATTTT. Its protein product is CASSRGRFGNTIYF.

The chain combines TRBV5-1 with TRBJ2-3; tentative D call: TRBD2 (6 bases). Germline assignment: CDR1 SGHRS and CDR2 YFSETQ. The CDR3 is 15 amino acids. The V end lost 1 base, the J end lost 1 base, and 10 bases lay between the germline ends. The CDR3 reads CASSLSGGGTDTQYF. CDR3 in DNA: TGCGCCAGCAGCTTGTCTGGCGGGGGCACAGATACGCAGTATTTT.

The chain combines TRBV9 with TRBJ2-2; TRBD2 agrees at 9 bases. The CDR3 has 16 residues. CDR1 and CDR2 (germline): SGDLS, YYNGEE. The trim removed 3 bases at V and 7 bases at J, leaving 10 bases unmatched. Here the CDR3 DNA reads TGTGCCAGCAGCGGAGGTTTAGCGGGAGTGAACGGGGAGCTGTTTTTT. As protein: CASSGGLAGVNGELFF.

This clone has more than one count but fewer than ten. The chain combines TRBV19 with TRBJ1-4; D is possibly TRBD1 (5 bases). The CDR3 is made up of 15 amino acids. Germline CDR1 and CDR2: LNHDA and SQIVND (reference sequence). V lost 6 bases and J 8 bases, leaving 19 bases between the germline ends. The CDR3 DNA reads TGTGCCAGTAGCAGCAGGCGGGGCCGAGGCGAAAAACTGTTTTTT. Encoded protein: CASSSRRGRGEKLFF.

The V call is TRBV15, the J call TRBJ2-2, with TRBD2 matching 7 bases. Germline lookup yields CDR1 LNHNV and CDR2 YYDKDF (reference sequence). Trimming took 5 bases from V and 7 from J; bases not matched to a gene: 16. This CDR3 region has 17 residues. CDR3 DNA sequence: TGTGCCACCAGCCCCCAGGAGCGAACTAGCGACCGCGGGGAGCTGTTTTTT. As protein: CATSPQERTSDRGELFF.

The chain uses TRBV5-1 and TRBJ1-2, with TRBD1 identical over 9 bases. Looked up from germline, CDR1 is SGHRS and CDR2 is YFSETQ. This CDR3 has 15 amino acids. Trimming cost V 0 bases and J 6 bases; bases outside gene matches: 6. The CDR3 reads CASSLVWGQGNGYTF. The CDR3 DNA reads TGCGCCAGCAGCTTGGTTTGGGGACAGGGAAATGGCTACACCTTC.

The rearrangement links TRBV30 to TRBJ2-3; D unclear. This CDR3 comprises 12 residues. Germline CDR1 GTSNPN, CDR2 SVGIG (reference sequence). V was trimmed by 2 bases and J by 6 bases, leaving 9 bases between them. The CDR3 bases are TGTGCCTGGAGTTCAACGTGGGATACGCAGTATTTT. It is translated as CAWSSTWDTQYF. The variable domain in full, completed from reference TRBV30 and TRBJ2-3, reads SQTIHQWPATLVQPVGSPLSLECTVEGTSNPNLYWYRQAAGRGLQLLFYSVGIGQISSEVPQNLSASRPQDRQFILSSKKLLLSDSGFYLCAWSSTWDTQYFGPGTRLTVL.

This chain joins TRBV27 and TRBJ1-2, with a tentative D call TRBD1 (5 bases). Germline loops: CDR1 MNHEY, CDR2 SMNVEV (reference sequence). The CDR3 consists of 14 residues. With 6 bases removed from V and 2 bases from J, the gap between germline ends came to 13 bases. In DNA form, the CDR3 reads TGTGCCAGCAGCCCAGGGCAGAGCAACTATGGCTACACCTTC. It encodes CASSPGQSNYGYTF.

The rearrangement links TRBV9 to TRBJ2-5; D may be TRBD2 (6 bases). Trimming stripped 3 bases from V and 4 bases from J, with 13 bases between. The germline V gene has CDR1 SGDLS and CDR2 YYNGEE. The CDR3 is 14 residues long. The CDR3 coding sequence is TGTGCCAGCAGCGCCAGACTAGTTTCAGAGACCCAGTACTTC. This codes for CASSARLVSETQYF.

J is TRBJ1-1 and V is TRBV4-3; 9 nucleotides line up with TRBD1. Germline V gene sequence: CDR1 LGHNA, CDR2 YSLEER. This CDR3 is built from 14 residues. J was trimmed by 4 bases and V by 2 bases; bases with no gene match: 2. CDR3 DNA: TGCGCCAGCAGCCAATTGGACAGGGGCACTGAAGCTTTCTTT. Its protein product is CASSQLDRGTEAFF.

In nucleotides, the CDR3 is TGCGCCAGCAGCTTAGGGGCCAGGCAGGACGTTAACTATGGCTACACCTTC. The encoded protein is CASSLGARQDVNYGYTF. The chain joins TRBV5-1 to TRBJ1-2; D is possibly TRBD1 (5 bases). The germline V gene encodes CDR1 SGHRS and CDR2 YFSETQ. The CDR3 runs 17 residues. V shed 2 bases and J shed 1 base, with 18 bases lying between them.

V is TRBV7-4 and J is TRBJ2-7, with 8 bases matching TRBD1. Unmatched junction bases numbered 6, after V lost 5 bases and J lost 3 bases. The CDR3 runs to 14 residues. In germline, CDR1 is SGHVT, CDR2 SQSDAQ. The CDR3 DNA is TGTGCCAGCAGCCATTCGGGACAGGTCTACGAGCAGTACTTC. Its protein is CASSHSGQVYEQYF.

The chain recombines TRBV6-6 with TRBJ1-2; possibly TRBD1 for D (5 bases). CDR3 length: 15 amino acids. V lost 9 bases and J 3 bases, leaving 20 bases between the germline ends. CDR1 is MNHNY, CDR2 SVGAGI, per germline (reference sequence). CDR3 region: CASSPPGRRDYGYTF. CDR3 bases: TGTGCCAGTTCGCCGCCGGGACGGCGGGACTATGGCTACACCTTC.